The 8 T cell receptor beta chains presented below share a single source sample, sequenced in a study of T-cell reconstitution after alpha-beta-depleted transplantation in children (dated by TCRdb to the mid-2010s). Library prep was done by PCR. Sequencing instrument: Illumina HiSeq 2500. To normalize quantification of the TCRbeta repertoire, the TCR libraries were built with molecular barcoding that relied on unique molecular identifiers. TCRdb reworked the public reads: Q25 trimming with fastp, MiXCR clone assembly, productive beta chains retained. One record per CDR3 amino acid sequence lists the most common genes and DNA. The sample profile shows hundreds of thousands of distinct CDR3 sequences; roughly 15% of them were found once. Of the sample, approximately 1% falls within the top ten clones. The sample here was PBMCs from the stem cell graft donor, taken from the stem cell graft. Receptor source: a human donor who donated a stem cell graft to a child with acute myeloid leukemia.

This clonotype was found a few times. V and J are TRBV12-3 or TRBV12-4 and TRBJ2-1; D may be TRBD1 (5 bases). V gave up 4 bases and J gave up 0 bases, with 10 bases separating them. The CDR3 loop spans 15 amino acids. CDR3 nucleotide sequence: TGTGCCAGCAGTTGGGGCTTGAGCTCCTACAATGAGCAGTTCTTC. Protein product: CASSWGLSSYNEQFF.

This clonotype has a count of ten or more. The J gene is TRBJ2-1, the V gene TRBV29-1, with a possible D match to TRBD2 (5 bases). In germline, CDR1 is SQVTM, CDR2 ANQGSEA. The CDR3 is made up of 14 amino acids. The CDR3 region is CSIGSVSSYNEQFF. DNA for the CDR3: TGCAGTATAGGGAGCGTCAGCTCCTACAATGAGCAGTTCTTC.

The chain couples TRBV12-3 or TRBV12-4 to TRBJ2-6; unclear D gene. CDR3 length: 16 amino acids. Trimming left V 5 bases short and J 2 bases short, with 13 bases between. This chain's CDR3 is CASSLWIHTGANVLTF. The CDR3 DNA reads as TGTGCCAGCAGTCTATGGATCCACACTGGGGCCAACGTCCTGACTTTC.

The rearrangement joins TRBV24-1 to TRBJ2-1; possible D gene TRBD2, 7 bases. Germline CDR1 is KGHDR and CDR2 is SFDVKD. This CDR3 comprises 18 residues. Trimming shortened V by 3 bases and J by 4 bases, and 21 bases separated the two germline ends. CDR3 residues: CATSDPNRVGGIYNEQFF. Written as DNA, the CDR3 is TGTGCCACCAGTGATCCTAACAGGGTGGGAGGGATTTACAATGAGCAGTTCTTC.

This clonotype has at least ten counts. J is TRBJ2-2 and V is TRBV13, with 8 positions matching TRBD1. Germline trimming cut 4 bases from V and 7 bases from J; bases unmatched to any gene: 8. Germline loops: CDR1 PRHDT, CDR2 FYEKMQ (reference sequence). The CDR3 consists of 15 residues. The CDR3 DNA sequence: TGTGCCAGCAGCTCGGAGTGGACAGGGCACGGGGAGCTGTTTTTT. It yields the protein CASSSEWTGHGELFF.

This chain links TRBV12-3 or TRBV12-4 with TRBJ1-5, with D possibly being TRBD1 (6 bases). This CDR3 spans 13 amino acids. Trimming left V 6 bases short and J 6 bases short, with 12 bases between. The CDR3 reads CASRPGESQPQHF. CDR3 DNA sequence: TGTGCCAGCAGACCAGGGGAAAGTCAGCCCCAGCATTTT.

This clonotype occurred many times. The chain uses TRBV9 and TRBJ2-3; no firm D call. CDR3 size: 13 residues. Germline CDR1 reads SGDLS; CDR2 reads YYNGEE. The V end lost 3 bases, the J end lost 2 bases, and 7 bases lay between the germline ends. The CDR3 DNA reads as TGTGCCAGCAGCGCGGCCCCCACAGATACGCAGTATTTT. Its translation: CASSAAPTDTQYF.

V and J are TRBV4-3 and TRBJ2-3; D remains ambiguous. Trimming stripped 1 base from V and 5 bases from J, with 13 bases between. The CDR3 length is 15 residues. Germline V gene lookup returns CDR1 LGHNA and CDR2 YSLEER. The DNA for the CDR3 is TGCGCCAGCAGCCAAGTGGACGCGGTCGGAGATACGCAGTATTTT. Its protein product is CASSQVDAVGDTQYF.